The 26 T cell receptor beta chains presented below share a single source sample, sequenced in a study of CD8+ T cells in alopecia areata (dated by TCRdb to between 2018 and 2020). Libraries were constructed by the immunoSEQ multiplex PCR assay. To provide template for TCR sequencing, every sample had RNA extracted and reverse transcribed into cDNA. The table was pulled from immuneACCESS by TCRdb, which kept in-frame rearrangements only. Such tables lose some clones; where checked, under half of the loss comes from unresolved V genes, and the rest has no known cause. For this sample there are about 110,000 clones; around 59% appear just once. 20% to 25% of the sample is in the top ten clones. Sample: CD8+ T cells sorted from blood. These receptors were collected from a human donor in good health.

This chain links TRBV7-2 with TRBJ2-5; perhaps TRBD2 as D (6 bases). The CDR3 is made up of 17 amino acids. Germline V CDR1 and CDR2: SGHTA, FQGNSA. V was clipped by 1 base and J by 2 bases, with 17 bases between them. CDR3 protein: CASSLVGSGVTQETQYF. The CDR3 DNA is TGTGCCAGCAGCTTAGTCGGTAGCGGAGTTACTCAAGAGACCCAGTACTTC.

V is TRBV2 and J is TRBJ2-3, with 8 positions matching TRBD2. This CDR3 has 15 residues. The V segment lost 6 bases and the J segment 1 base; nucleotides outside the gene matches: 6. Per the germline V gene, CDR1 is SNHLY and CDR2 is FYNNEI. The CDR3 region has the DNA TGTGCCAGCAGGAATCTAGCGGGCGGCACAGATACGCAGTATTTT. Translated, it gives CASRNLAGGTDTQYF.

The chain recombines TRBV13 with TRBJ2-3; D uncertain. The CDR3 is 13 residues long. The germline V gene has CDR1 PRHDT and CDR2 FYEKMQ (reference sequence). The V and J ends lost 5 bases and 10 bases respectively, with 16 bases between them. CDR3 sequence: CASSLRPDPPQYF. The CDR3 nucleotides read TGTGCCAGCAGCCTTAGGCCCGACCCTCCGCAGTATTTT.

The genes are TRBV5-1 and TRBJ2-7; 9 bases map to TRBD1. This CDR3 has 14 amino acids. In germline, CDR1 is SGHRS, CDR2 YFSETQ. J lost 6 bases, V lost 2 bases, and 6 bases had no gene match. CDR3 coding DNA: TGCGCCAGCAGCTTCATGGGACAGGGACCCGAGCAGTACTTC. Translating gives CASSFMGQGPEQYF.

In the case of this clone: The junction departs from the called germline gene at one end, perhaps through a read error. The rearrangement uses TRBV30 and TRBJ2-5; TRBD1 might be the D (8 bases). This CDR3 comprises 15 residues. Germline V gene sequence: CDR1 GTSNPN, CDR2 SVGIG (reference sequence). CDR3 loop: CAWSVLPELQGAGDF. CDR3 nucleotide sequence: TGTGCCTGGAGTGTTTTGCCCGAACTCCAGGGGGCGGGGGACTTC.

This clone was seen more than once but under ten times. This chain links TRBV7-9 with TRBJ1-2; D call uncertain. The germline CDR1 and CDR2 sequences are SEHNR and FQNEAQ (reference sequence). This CDR3 contains 15 residues. Trimming took off 7 bases at V and 3 bases at J, with 18 bases between the two ends. The CDR3 sequence is CASNTGWTAHYGYTF. CDR3 coding DNA: TGTGCCAGCAACACCGGATGGACGGCTCACTATGGCTACACCTTC.

The chain employs TRBV28 and TRBJ1-1, with TRBD1 matching 10 bases. CDR3 length: 17 amino acids. Losses at the gene ends were 4 bases for V and 3 bases for J; bases not matched to a gene: 11. Germline V lookup: CDR1 MDHEN, CDR2 SYDVKM. The CDR3, as DNA: TGTGCCAGCAGTTACGACAGGGGGCTGGGGGGAGACACTGAAGCTTTCTTT. This codes for CASSYDRGLGGDTEAFF.

This sequence joins TRBV2 and TRBJ1-1, with 8 bases matching TRBD1. Unmatched junction bases numbered 8, after V lost 10 bases and J lost 4 bases. Looked up from germline, CDR1 is SNHLY and CDR2 is FYNNEI. The CDR3 is 13 amino acids. The CDR3 bases are TGTGCCATAAGGACAGGGTTTGTCACTGAAGCTTTCTTT. Translated: CAIRTGFVTEAFF.

The CDR3 region has the DNA TGTGCCACCAGCAGAGCGGCTGGGGGCACCGGGGAGCTGTTTTTT. Protein: CATSRAAGGTGELFF. V usage is TRBV15 and J usage is TRBJ2-2; D may be TRBD1 or TRBD2 (5 bases each). The CDR3 runs 15 residues. The germline V gene has CDR1 LNHNV and CDR2 YYDKDF (reference sequence). V shed 1 base and J shed 4 bases, with 10 bases lying between them.

This clone was found a few times. V usage is TRBV28 and J usage is TRBJ1-2, with 8 bases lining up with TRBD1. V shed 6 bases and J 4 bases; nucleotides not matched to a gene: 4. Germline loops: CDR1 MDHEN, CDR2 SYDVKM. CDR3 size: 13 residues. CDR3 residues: CASRRTGIYGYTF. As DNA, the CDR3 is TGTGCCAGCAGGCGGACAGGGATCTATGGCTACACCTTC.

This chain links TRBV29-1 with TRBJ2-2; 13 bases map to TRBD2. CDR3 length: 15 residues. The V gene's germline CDR1 is SQVTM and CDR2 ANQGSEA. V gave up 7 bases and J gave up 6 bases; unmatched junction bases: 8. CDR3 amino acids: CSAYTSGGAPGELFF. CDR3 nucleotides: TGCAGCGCCTATACTAGCGGGGGGGCCCCCGGGGAGCTGTTTTTT.

The gene calls are TRBV10-3 and TRBJ2-3; tentative D call: TRBD1 (7 bases). Between the trimmed V and J ends, which lost 3 bases and 1 base, there was a span of 20 bases. This CDR3 spans 18 amino acids. Looked up from germline, CDR1 is ENHRY and CDR2 is SYGVKD. CDR3 region: CAISEGQGGALGTDTQYF. CDR3 DNA: TGTGCCATCAGTGAAGGGCAGGGGGGCGCCTTGGGCACAGATACGCAGTATTTT.

The J gene is TRBJ2-7, the V gene TRBV18; TRBD1 might be the D (6 bases). V was pared by 3 bases and J by 7 bases, with 19 bases between. The CDR3 sequence is 15 residues long. CDR1 KGHSH and CDR2 LQKENI come from the germline V gene. The CDR3 DNA reads TGTGCCAGCTCACCCGGGACACCTTTTTTAGGGGAGCAGTACTTC. Translation gives CASSPGTPFLGEQYF.

This chain connects TRBV7-9 to TRBJ2-3, with unresolved D. Germline V CDR1 and CDR2: SEHNR, FQNEAQ (reference sequence). CDR3 length equals 15 residues. Trimming removed 1 base from V and 2 bases from J, with 10 bases in between. CDR3 coding DNA: TGTGCCAGCAGCTTAGAGGGTCAAGTCACAGATACGCAGTATTTT. This sequence encodes CASSLEGQVTDTQYF.

J is TRBJ2-5 and V is TRBV19, with D unresolved. The CDR3 totals 14 residues. Germline CDR1 LNHDA, CDR2 SQIVND (reference sequence). V was cut by 1 base and J by 4 bases, with 10 bases left in between. The DNA for the CDR3 is TGTGCCAGTAGTATAGGGCCCTACGGAGAGACCCAGTACTTC. Protein sequence: CASSIGPYGETQYF.

The rearrangement uses TRBV10-3 and TRBJ2-7; D might be TRBD1 (6 bases). V dropped 11 bases and J dropped 0 bases, with 14 bases sitting between them. The length of the CDR3 is 13 residues. CDR1 and CDR2 from the germline V gene are ENHRY and SYGVKD. DNA for the CDR3: TGTGCCGCACAGCCGGGACACTCCTACGAGCAGTACTTC. Translated, it gives CAAQPGHSYEQYF.

The V and J genes are TRBV6-4 and TRBJ2-1, with D unclear. The CDR3 has 14 residues. V was pared by 0 bases and J by 10 bases, with 13 bases between. Germline CDR1 reads MRHNA; CDR2 reads SNTAGT. The CDR3 region has the DNA TGTGCCAGCAGTGACTCGAACTCCGCGGAGGAGCAGTTCTTC. Its translation is CASSDSNSAEEQFF.

The rearrangement uses TRBV5-6 and TRBJ2-5; TRBD2 is a possible D gene (5 bases). Germline assignment: CDR1 SGHDT and CDR2 YYEEEE. The CDR3 sequence is 16 residues long. V was clipped by 1 base and J by 4 bases, with 17 bases between them. The DNA of the CDR3 is TGTGCCAGCAGCTTGAATCGGCGGGCAGGTCGAGAGACCCAGTACTTC. Amino acids: CASSLNRRAGRETQYF.

V is TRBV4-1 and J is TRBJ2-1; 13 bases agree with TRBD2. The germline V gene has CDR1 MGHRA and CDR2 YSYEKL. The V and J ends lost 0 bases and 10 bases, in that order; junction bases with no gene match: 3. The CDR3 spans 15 residues. For the CDR3, the DNA is TGCGCCAGCAGCCAAGAGGAGGGACTAGCGGGGGAGCAGTTCTTC. Protein product: CASSQEEGLAGEQFF.

V and J are TRBV7-6 and TRBJ2-1; 11 bases are shared with TRBD1. Germline values: CDR1 SGHVS, CDR2 FNYEAQ. This CDR3 is 18 amino acids long. The trim removed 0 bases at V and 6 bases at J, leaving 10 bases unmatched. The CDR3 coding sequence is TGTGCCAGCAGCTTAGCGATTCAGGGACAGGGGGAATTCAATGAGCAGTTCTTC. Its protein product is CASSLAIQGQGEFNEQFF.

J is TRBJ2-2 and V is TRBV29-1; TRBD2 agrees at 9 bases. The germline V gene has CDR1 SQVTM and CDR2 ANQGSEA. The V segment lost 0 bases and the J segment 6 bases; nucleotides outside the gene matches: 2. The CDR3 consists of 14 residues. This CDR3 is CSVEDWTSAGELFF. CDR3 bases: TGCAGCGTTGAAGATTGGACTAGCGCCGGGGAGCTGTTTTTT.

Only a few counts were recorded for this clone. V usage is TRBV7-6 and J usage is TRBJ1-1; D remains ambiguous. V lost 5 bases and J lost 1, with 11 bases in between. The CDR3 loop spans 14 amino acids. Germline V lookup: CDR1 SGHVS, CDR2 FNYEAQ. CDR3 coding DNA: TGTGCCAGCAGCCCGTGGGGTAGGAACACTGAAGCTTTCTTT. Encoded protein: CASSPWGRNTEAFF.

The chain combines TRBV11-2 with TRBJ2-3; D is ambiguous. Looked up from germline, CDR1 is SGHAT and CDR2 is FQNNGV. The CDR3 runs to 15 residues. V was shortened by 0 bases and J by 1 base, with 8 bases between the two germline ends. CDR3 sequence reads: CASSLEPGRTDTQYF. The CDR3 DNA is TGTGCCAGCAGCTTAGAGCCAGGCCGCACAGATACGCAGTATTTT.

This rearrangement joins TRBV9 to TRBJ1-3, with D hard to call. Trimming shortened V by 1 base and J by 3 bases, and 8 bases separated the two germline ends. Per the germline V gene, CDR1 is SGDLS and CDR2 is YYNGEE. The CDR3 sequence is 14 residues long. CDR3 protein: CASSVPRIGNTIYF. DNA of the CDR3: TGTGCCAGCAGCGTACCCAGGATTGGAAACACCATATATTTT. The full variable domain, its missing parts supplied by reference TRBV9 and TRBJ1-3, is DSGVTQTPKHLITATGQRVTLRCSPRSGDLSVYWYQQSLDQGLQFLIQYYNGEERAKGNILERFSAQQFPDLHSELNLSSLELGDSALYFCASSVPRIGNTIYFGEGSWLTVV.

The chain recombines TRBV10-3 with TRBJ2-7; 8 nucleotides line up with TRBD1. Unmatched junction bases numbered 10, after V lost 3 bases and J lost 3 bases. CDR3 length: 16 amino acids. Germline V gene sequence: CDR1 ENHRY, CDR2 SYGVKD. The CDR3 loop is CAISDEPGQENYEQYF. In nucleotides, the CDR3 is TGTGCCATCAGTGACGAGCCGGGACAGGAAAACTACGAGCAGTACTTC.

This chain uses TRBV13 with TRBJ2-3; D possibly corresponds to TRBD2 (6 bases). From germline, CDR1 is PRHDT and CDR2 FYEKMQ (reference sequence). This CDR3 region has 17 residues. Deletions cut 4 bases from V and 0 bases from J, with 17 bases between. Here the CDR3 DNA reads TGTGCCAGCAGCTCTAACCAGGGACTTCCCAGCACAGATACGCAGTATTTT. This sequence encodes CASSSNQGLPSTDTQYF.